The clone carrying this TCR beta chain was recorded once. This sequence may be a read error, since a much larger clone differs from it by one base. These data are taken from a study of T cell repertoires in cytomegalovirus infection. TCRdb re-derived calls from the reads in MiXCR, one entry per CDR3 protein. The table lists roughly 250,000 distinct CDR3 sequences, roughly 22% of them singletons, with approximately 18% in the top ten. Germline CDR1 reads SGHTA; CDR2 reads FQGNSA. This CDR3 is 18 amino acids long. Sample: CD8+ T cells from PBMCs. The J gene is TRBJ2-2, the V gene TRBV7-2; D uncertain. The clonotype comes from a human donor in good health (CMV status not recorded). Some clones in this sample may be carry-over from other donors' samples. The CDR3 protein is CASSLVRNRARNSGELFF. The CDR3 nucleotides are TGTGCCAGCAGCTTAGTGAGAAACCGGGCTAGGAACAGCGGGGAGCTGTTTTTT.